This T cell receptor beta chain derives from a study of patients and donors after allogeneic stem cell transplantation. Germline lookup yields CDR1 DFQATT and CDR2 SNEGSKA (reference sequence). This CDR3 has 13 amino acids. V was clipped by 6 bases and J by 5 bases, with 13 bases between them. TCRdb redid the calling of the RT-PCR reads with MiXCR, one entry per CDR3 protein. The sample consists of under 95,000 distinct CDR3 sequences, just under 5% of them appearing once. The chain employs TRBV20-1 and TRBJ1-4; D gene ambiguous. This TCR was recovered from a human donor who was either an allogeneic HSCT recipient or a stem cell or donor lymphocyte infusion donor (not recorded which). It is not recorded whose cells these are; they may come from a transplant donor. The material sequenced was blood, either unsorted or a sorted T cell fraction (not recorded which). The CDR3 nucleotides are TGCAGTGCCGGCGGGCTTTCGAATGAAAAACTGTTTTTT. The encoded protein is CSAGGLSNEKLFF.